This T cell receptor (beta chain) is drawn from a study of OX40 agonist ivuxolimab in advanced cancers. Study-wide background: At under 85% male, the cohort had a mean age of 60 years, ranging from about 20 to 79. The eligibility criteria allowed prior anti-PD-1, anti-PD-L1 or anti-CTLA-4 therapy, and 40% had some. Partial responses were achieved by three patients: one hepatocellular carcinoma, two cutaneous melanoma.

The data were produced by immunoSEQ multiplex PCR, yet TCRdb's version contains in-frame clones alone and is incomplete. The sample includes 15,000 to 20,000 clones, 90% of them seen just once. V gave up 0 bases and J gave up 4 bases, with 15 bases separating them. In germline, CDR1 is LNHNV, CDR2 YYDKDF (reference sequence). CDR3 length: 16 amino acids. The sample consisted of CD4+ or CD8+ T cells sorted from blood, taken in a trial of the OX40 agonist ivuxolimab. This receptor was obtained from an adult with an advanced solid tumor such as melanoma, head and neck, liver or kidney cancer. The rearrangement uses TRBV15 and TRBJ2-5, with a weak D call TRBD2 (6 bases). The CDR3 is CATSRDEATRGETQYF. The CDR3 DNA is TGTGCCACCAGCAGAGATGAGGCTACGCGGGGAGAGACCCAGTACTTC.